This is a list of T cell receptor beta chains from one sample in a study of CXCR3-negative and CXCR3-positive naive CD8 T cells. Reanalyzing the 5' RACE reads, TCRdb keeps one entry per CDR3 protein, without DNA. The record lists around 60,000 distinct CDR3 sequences, of which the ten most abundant hold less than 0.85%. Sequencing input: naive CXCR3+ CD8+ T cells from blood. These receptors came from a human donor in good health. Some clones in this sample may be carry-over from other donors' samples. Both conserved end residues are part of each CDR3. Fields, in order: V gene, CDR3 length, J gene, CDR3 protein.

>TRBV5-4|18|TRBJ2-1
CASSSPRDRLTSYNEQFF
>TRBV13|15|TRBJ2-7
CASSLGTAPSYEQYF
>TRBV27|14|TRBJ2-7
CASSERDTSYEQYF
>TRBV7-9|16|TRBJ2-1
CASSPTGFAVFNEQFF
>TRBV5-6|12|TRBJ2-1
CASSSQTGEQFF
>TRBV28|13|TRBJ2-7
CASSFGDLYEQYF
>TRBV5-6|14|TRBJ2-7
CASSLEAVSYEQYF
>TRBV20-1|13|TRBJ2-7
CRAGDRATYEQYF
>TRBV4-3|14|TRBJ2-7
CASSTRAVGYEQYF
>TRBV9|14|TRBJ2-7
CASSPGTASYEQYF
>TRBV29-1|13|TRBJ2-2
CSVDLLGSGELFF
>TRBV4-3|13|TRBJ1-1
CASSQGGVTEAFF
>TRBV20-1|14|TRBJ2-1
CSARGGGTYNEQFF
>TRBV7-3|14|TRBJ2-1
CASSLIGGDNEQFF
>TRBV28|16|TRBJ2-7
CASSFFFGYTSYEQYF
>TRBV2|15|TRBJ2-4
CASSEISVLENIQYF
>TRBV29-1|15|TRBJ1-4
CSVQITGGRGWGLFF
>TRBV20-1|14|TRBJ2-1
CSARDVAQKLEQFF
>TRBV20-1|13|TRBJ2-7
CSARTTYSYEQYF
>TRBV4-2|15|TRBJ2-1
CASSHDSGDYNEQFF
>TRBV7-8|11|TRBJ2-7
CASSPKEEQYF
>TRBV29-1|15|TRBJ2-1
CSGGPTPLSGNEQFF
>TRBV7-6|17|TRBJ2-5
CASSPPTSGGFQETQYF
>TRBV6-5|11|TRBJ2-1
CASSRDGEQFF
>TRBV4-3|13|TRBJ2-7
CASSQDGWGEQYF
>TRBV7-6|12|TRBJ1-6
CASSLEALPLHF
>TRBV7-6|16|TRBJ1-6
CASSYSHGNYNSPLHF
>TRBV4-3|15|TRBJ1-2
CASSQAGEAYYGYTF
>TRBV7-8|16|TRBJ2-7
CASSPGPGQESYEQYF
>TRBV2|15|TRBJ2-2
CASSKGRGRPGELFF
>TRBV4-2|16|TRBJ2-1
CASSQDSSGTYNEQFF
>TRBV6-6|12|TRBJ2-7
CASAGVPYEQYF
>TRBV29-1|14|TRBJ2-2
CSVDRGGNTGELFF
>TRBV15|14|TRBJ1-1
CATTQDRMNTEAFF
>TRBV7-9|14|TRBJ2-5
CASSLTTGQETQYF
>TRBV13|16|TRBJ1-3
CASSLESSGSGNTIYF
>TRBV11-2|15|TRBJ1-2
CASSLRGTLNYGYTF
>TRBV5-6|12|TRBJ1-1
CASSFGDLEAFF
>TRBV29-1|13|TRBJ1-5
CSVGQGGSQPQHF
>TRBV29-1|14|TRBJ2-3
CSVLLAGESDTQYF
>TRBV6-2/TRBV6-3|13|TRBJ1-1
CASTLGGNTEAFF
>TRBV19|13|TRBJ2-7
CASTPGTSYEQYF
>TRBV28|15|TRBJ1-3
CASSHVTTSGNTIYF